One sample yielded the 25 T cell receptor beta chains listed below, sequenced in a study of blood T cell repertoires in COVID-19. Only in-frame clones appear in the TCRdb table, and some are missing; sequencing was by immunoSEQ multiplex PCR. The sample contains roughly 190,000 clones, more than 80% of which appear only once. The specimen was peripheral blood. These receptors were obtained from a woman aged 60-75 years with acute or convalescent COVID-19.

The chain carries TRBV7-3 and TRBJ2-7; 8 bases are a match to TRBD1. V was clipped by 4 bases and J by 0 bases; unmatched bases: 17. Germline lookup yields CDR1 SGHTA and CDR2 FQGTGA. This CDR3 comprises 19 residues. The CDR3 nucleotides are TGTGCCAGCAGCTCCCGCGGACAGGGAGAAGAATCAAGCTCCTACGAGCAGTACGTC. It is translated as CASSSRGQGEESSSYEQYV.

CDR3: CASSLVYRAANTEAFF. The CDR3 DNA follows: TGCGCCAGCAGCTTGGTTTACAGGGCAGCCAACACTGAAGCTTTCTTT. This sequence joins TRBV5-1 and TRBJ1-1, with D possibly TRBD1 on 6 matching bases. CDR1 is SGHRS and CDR2 is YFSETQ in the germline V gene. This CDR3 is 16 amino acids long. V was trimmed by 0 bases and J by 2 bases, leaving 14 bases between them.

The chain is built from TRBV7-3 and TRBJ1-1; D is unclear. V was pared by 0 bases and J by 2 bases, with 10 bases between. Germline V CDR1 and CDR2: SGHTA, FQGTGA. The CDR3 runs to 15 residues. This CDR3 is CASSLTPQENTEAFF. In DNA, the CDR3 is TGTGCCAGCAGCTTAACCCCCCAGGAAAACACTGAAGCTTTCTTT.

V and J are TRBV18 and TRBJ2-2, with 11 bases matching TRBD2. CDR3 length: 16 residues. V gave up 3 bases and J gave up 4 bases; unmatched junction bases: 4. The germline V gene encodes CDR1 KGHSH and CDR2 LQKENI. The CDR3 spells CASSPISGRATGELFF. The CDR3 DNA is TGTGCCAGCTCACCTATTAGCGGGAGGGCCACCGGGGAGCTGTTTTTT. Full variable domain (outside the CDR3, taken from reference TRBV18 and TRBJ2-2): NAGVMQNPRHLVRRRGQEARLRCSPMKGHSHVYWYRQLPEEGLKFMVYLQKENIIDESGMPKERFSAEFPKEGPSILRIQQVVRGDSAAYFCASSPISGRATGELFFGEGSRLTVL.

The J gene is TRBJ2-7, the V gene TRBV15, with D tentatively TRBD1 (6 bases). This CDR3 contains 16 residues. Germline assignment: CDR1 LNHNV and CDR2 YYDKDF (reference sequence). The CDR3 bases are TGTGCCACCATCAGAAACGGGACAACGAAAGTCTACGAGCAGTACGTC. It yields the protein CATIRNGTTKVYEQYV.

The chain joins TRBV15 to TRBJ1-2; 12 nucleotides agree with TRBD1. V lost 3 bases, J lost 3 bases, and 14 bases stayed unmatched. The germline CDR1 and CDR2 sequences are LNHNV and YYDKDF (reference sequence). This CDR3 region has 19 residues. The CDR3 loop reads CATSRGVRDRGPPHYGYTF. CDR3 DNA sequence: TGTGCCACCAGCAGGGGCGTTAGGGACAGGGGGCCTCCCCACTATGGCTACACCTTC.

This rearrangement joins TRBV3-1 (or the pseudogene TRBV3-2) to TRBJ1-2, with unresolved D. There are 12 residues in the CDR3. Germline lookup yields CDR1 LGHDT and CDR2 YNNKEL (reference sequence). V lost 4 bases and J 5 bases, leaving 8 bases between the germline ends. The CDR3 protein is CASSLESYGYTF. Written as DNA, the CDR3 is TGTGCCAGCAGCCTAGAGTCATATGGCTACACCTTC.

This chain uses TRBV4-1 with TRBJ1-1; a possible D gene is TRBD1 (6 bases). This CDR3 spans 13 amino acids. CDR1 MGHRA and CDR2 YSYEKL come from the germline V gene. V shed 5 bases and J shed 6 bases, with 13 bases lying between them. CDR3 bases: TGCGCCAGCAGCTTACGAGGGGGGGCTGAAGCTTTCTTT. Protein: CASSLRGGAEAFF.

This clone was detected once. V usage is TRBV5-6 and J usage is TRBJ1-4; 9 positions match TRBD1. V was pared by 4 bases and J by 0 bases, with 4 bases of the junction left unmatched. The length of the CDR3 is 16 residues. Germline values: CDR1 SGHDT, CDR2 YYEEEE. CDR3 protein: CASSARQGATNEKLFF. In DNA, the CDR3 is TGTGCCAGCAGCGCAAGACAGGGGGCAACTAATGAAAAACTGTTTTTT.

This clone has only one observation. The chain recombines TRBV5-4 with TRBJ1-2; the match to TRBD1 covers 10 bases. This CDR3 has 18 residues. Per germline, CDR1 SGHNT and CDR2 YYREEE (reference sequence). Losses at the gene ends were 3 bases for V and 3 bases for J; bases not matched to a gene: 14. The CDR3 is CASSSPGVGQGGYYGYTF. For the CDR3, the DNA is TGTGCCAGCAGCTCCCCCGGTGTCGGACAGGGGGGGTACTATGGCTACACCTTC.

In its sample, this clone was seen a few times. The genes are TRBV9 and TRBJ1-4; unclear D gene. The CDR3 runs 15 residues. V was shortened by 3 bases and J by 3 bases, with 12 bases between the two germline ends. From germline, CDR1 is SGDLS and CDR2 YYNGEE. Written as DNA, the CDR3 is TGTGCCAGCAGCGCCAACCCCGGTCCTAATGAAAAACTGTTTTTT. Its protein product is CASSANPGPNEKLFF. The whole variable domain, filled in from reference TRBV9 and TRBJ1-4, reads DSGVTQTPKHLITATGQRVTLRCSPRSGDLSVYWYQQSLDQGLQFLIQYYNGEERAKGNILERFSAQQFPDLHSELNLSSLELGDSALYFCASSANPGPNEKLFFGSGTQLSVL.

The chain has TRBV6-5 and TRBJ1-2; TRBD1 matches at 9 bases. Looked up from germline, CDR1 is MNHEY and CDR2 is SVGAGI. The V gene end was trimmed by 8 bases and the J gene end by 1 base; junction bases not matched to a gene: 5. This CDR3 has 14 amino acids. CDR3 sequence: CASGRTGVNYGYTF. The CDR3, as DNA: TGTGCCAGCGGCCGGACAGGGGTTAACTATGGCTACACCTTC.

This clone has only one observation. V gene TRBV5-1 combines with J gene TRBJ2-1; TRBD2 aligns across 7 bases. This CDR3 comprises 16 residues. From germline, CDR1 is SGHRS and CDR2 YFSETQ. V shed 4 bases and J 0 bases; nucleotides not matched to a gene: 7. CDR3 sequence: CASSRQGEGSYNEQFF. DNA for the CDR3: TGCGCCAGCAGCCGCCAAGGGGAGGGCTCCTACAATGAGCAGTTCTTC.

The chain recombines TRBV7-6 with TRBJ2-3, with D maybe TRBD2 (5 bases). The CDR3 totals 17 residues. Germline CDR1 reads SGHVS; CDR2 reads FNYEAQ. Trimming left V 1 base short and J 0 bases short, with 14 bases between. The CDR3 loop reads CASSLGIGLASTDTQYF. The CDR3 nucleotides are TGTGCCAGCAGCTTAGGGATCGGGCTAGCTAGCACAGATACGCAGTATTTT.

This chain connects TRBV15 to TRBJ1-4; 7 bases are shared with TRBD1. The trim removed 3 bases at V and 3 bases at J, leaving 1 base unmatched. The CDR3 extends over 14 amino acids. The germline gives CDR1 LNHNV, CDR2 YYDKDF (reference sequence). CDR3 nucleotide sequence: TGTGCCACCAGCAGGGGACAGCCTAATGAAAAACTGTTTTTT. It is translated as CATSRGQPNEKLFF.

The gene calls are TRBV13 and TRBJ1-3; possibly TRBD1 for D (5 bases). Germline values: CDR1 PRHDT, CDR2 FYEKMQ (reference sequence). V lost 3 bases to trimming and J lost 4 bases, with 16 bases between them. The CDR3 is 16 amino acids. CDR3: CASSFFSRASGNTIYF. The CDR3 coding sequence is TGTGCCAGCAGCTTCTTCTCCAGGGCTTCCGGAAACACCATATATTTT.

This clone was seen just once. V gene TRBV13 combines with J gene TRBJ2-4; weak D call: TRBD2 (6 bases). This CDR3 is built from 16 residues. Trimming cost V 1 base and J 0 bases, with 10 bases left between them. Germline assignment: CDR1 PRHDT and CDR2 FYEKMQ (reference sequence). In nucleotides, the CDR3 is TGTGCCAGCAGCTTAGTGGGGGGATCAGCCAAAAACATTCAGTACTTC. It yields the protein CASSLVGGSAKNIQYF.

V gene TRBV2 combines with J gene TRBJ1-4, with 9 bases lining up with TRBD1. The CDR3 runs 13 residues. Germline values: CDR1 SNHLY, CDR2 FYNNEI. V shed 10 bases and J 8 bases; nucleotides not matched to a gene: 8. The CDR3 bases are TGTGCCAACTCAGGACAGGGGCGGGAAAAACTGTTTTTT. Translating it yields CANSGQGREKLFF.

The chain employs TRBV5-1 and TRBJ2-3; possibly TRBD2 for D (6 bases). V was pared by 0 bases and J by 0 bases, with 8 bases between. The germline V gene has CDR1 SGHRS and CDR2 YFSETQ. The CDR3 extends over 15 amino acids. CDR3 sequence: CASSLASASTDTQYF. The CDR3 DNA sequence: TGCGCCAGCAGCTTGGCTAGCGCTAGCACAGATACGCAGTATTTT.

V and J are TRBV7-9 and TRBJ1-1; D gene ambiguous. The germline CDR1 and CDR2 sequences are SEHNR and FQNEAQ (reference sequence). The V end lost 0 bases, the J end lost 5 bases, and 10 bases lay between the germline ends. The CDR3 is 14 residues long. The CDR3 spells CASSLAFGRTEAFF. The CDR3 bases are TGTGCCAGCAGCTTAGCTTTTGGCAGAACTGAAGCTTTCTTT.

The chain employs TRBV5-1 and TRBJ1-2; TRBD1 matches 9 bases. V lost 4 bases to trimming and J lost 4 bases; unmatched junction nucleotides: 5. This CDR3 is built from 14 residues. CDR1 is SGHRS and CDR2 is YFSETQ in the germline V gene. CDR3 coding DNA: TGCGCCAGCAGCCCAAGGACAGGGGCCTATGGCTACACCTTC. This encodes CASSPRTGAYGYTF.

The chain uses TRBV19 and TRBJ2-5; the D gene is possibly TRBD2 (6 bases). Trimming pared 6 bases from V and 4 bases from J, leaving 15 bases between. Germline-derived CDR1 and CDR2 are LNHDA and SQIVND (reference sequence). The CDR3 has 14 residues. The DNA for the CDR3 is TGTGCCAGTAGCATGGGGGGAGGTAGAGAGACCCAGTACTTC. Translated: CASSMGGGRETQYF.

The chain carries TRBV28 and TRBJ1-4, with D tentatively TRBD1 (6 bases). The V end was cut by 6 bases, the J end by 4 bases, with 12 bases between. The CDR3 sequence is 14 residues long. Germline CDR1 reads MDHEN; CDR2 reads SYDVKM. Here the CDR3 DNA reads TGTGCCAGCAGCACGACAGGAGGTAATGAAAAACTGTTTTTT. Amino acids: CASSTTGGNEKLFF.

A single count supports this clone. The chain carries TRBV5-1 and TRBJ1-1, with D perhaps matching TRBD1 (6 bases). Germline lookup yields CDR1 SGHRS and CDR2 YFSETQ. This CDR3 is built from 17 residues. V lost 0 bases and J 4 bases, leaving 19 bases between the germline ends. This CDR3 is CASSLETGQGWVTEAFF. CDR3 DNA: TGCGCCAGCAGCTTGGAAACAGGGCAGGGTTGGGTCACTGAAGCTTTCTTT.

The chain employs TRBV27 and TRBJ1-4; D may be TRBD1 (5 bases). V shed 8 bases and J shed 5 bases, with 18 bases lying between them. There are 15 residues in the CDR3. Per germline, CDR1 MNHEY and CDR2 SMNVEV (reference sequence). DNA for the CDR3: TGTGCCAGCGCCCTTCAGACAGCTACGAATGAAAAACTGTTTTTT. It specifies CASALQTATNEKLFF.